The rows below give T cell receptor beta chains drawn from one sample of a study of T cell responses to AZD1222 COVID-19 vaccine. Using immunoSEQ multiplex PCR, the repertoire was profiled, and TCRdb retains in-frame clones only, with some absent. The sample has 100,000 to 150,000 clones, about 86% seen once. The sample consisted of peripheral blood, taken 28 days after the second AZD1222 dose. These receptors all stem from an adult who received the AZD1222 COVID-19 vaccine. Both conserved end residues are part of each CDR3. The D gene is left open where the match is weak. Clone sizes are given selectively: once, few, many, or a class where the clone is expanded.

16 - TRBJ2-5 TRBV5-8 - TGTGCCAGCAGCTTTAACGGGGCTAGTCTTAGGGAGACCCAGTACTTC CASSFNGASLRETQYF
14 - TRBJ2-7 TRBV4-1 - TGCGCCAGCAGCCAAGAAGACAGCGCCTACGAGCAGTACTTC CASSQEDSAYEQYF
14 - TRBJ1-1 TRBV4-3 - TGCGCCAGCAGCCAACGGAGGGGTGGTACTGAAGCTTTCTTT CASSQRRGGTEAFF
16 - TRBJ2-1 TRBV10-3 - TGTGCCATCAGTGAGTCATTTGCGGGCTCCTACAATGAGCAGTTCTTC CAISESFAGSYNEQFF
15 - TRBJ2-3 TRBV7-2 - TGTGCCAGCAGCTTAGTGGGGGAATTCACAGATACGCAGTATTTT CASSLVGEFTDTQYF
12 - TRBJ1-5 TRBV12-3/TRBV12-4 - TGTGCCAGCAGTAAGATCCATCAGCCCCAGCATTTT CASSKIHQPQHF
15 - TRBJ2-1 TRBV7-3 TRBD2 TGTGCCAGCAGCATCTCTAGCGGGGCCTACAATGAGCAGTTCTTC CASSISSGAYNEQFF
15 - TRBJ2-5 TRBV4-1 - TGCGCCAGCAGCCAGGGGGGTGGGGCCGGAGAGACCCAGTACTTC CASSQGGGAGETQYF
16 - TRBJ2-7 TRBV6-6 TRBD1 TGTGCCAGCAGTTACGGGGACAGGACCCACTCCTACGAGCAGTACTTC CASSYGDRTHSYEQYF
13 - TRBJ1-2 TRBV3-1/TRBV3-2 - TGTGCCAGCAGCCAAGTCGGAGGCTATGGCTACACCTTC CASSQVGGYGYTF
15 - TRBJ1-1 TRBV29-1 - TGCAGCGTTTTCGTAAGGGGCAGGGGAAACACTGAAGCTTTCTTT CSVFVRGRGNTEAFF
16 - TRBJ1-1 TRBV4-3 - TGCGCCAGCAGCCAAGAGTCCGAGCCCGGTTTCACTGAAGCTTTCTTT CASSQESEPGFTEAFF
16 - TRBJ1-5 TRBV27 TRBD1 TGTGCCAGCAGTTTAGGGCCGCAGGGGGCGACTCAGCCCCAGCATTTT CASSLGPQGATQPQHF
11 - TRBJ2-1 TRBV4-2 - TGTGCCAGCAGGTCGGGGGATGAGCAGTTCTTC CASRSGDEQFF
14 - TRBJ2-7 TRBV5-1 TRBD1 TGCGCCAGCAGCGAATGGACAGGGAAGGACGAGCAGTACTTC CASSEWTGKDEQYF
14 - TRBJ2-5 TRBV30 - TGTGCCTGGAGTGTAGGGGGGAATCAAGAGACCCAGTACTTC CAWSVGGNQETQYF
18 few TRBJ1-6 TRBV5-6 - TGTGCCAGCAGCTTGTATAGTCAGCCTTCTCACAATAATTCACCCCTCCACTTT CASSLYSQPSHNNSPLHF
14 - TRBJ1-2 TRBV5-1 TRBD1 TGCGCCAGCAGCTTGGCTGACAGGGTGGATGGCTACACCTTC CASSLADRVDGYTF
13 once TRBJ2-5 TRBV11-3 - TGTGCCAGCAGCTTAAACCTAGTGGAGACCCAGTACTTC CASSLNLVETQYF
14 - TRBJ2-7 TRBV6-5 - TGTGCCAGCAGTTACGGGTCAGATAACTACGAGCAGTACTTC CASSYGSDNYEQYF